This T cell receptor (beta chain) emerged from a study of control samples from healthy donors and cancer patients. Produced via immunoSEQ multiplex PCR; TCRdb's table is partial and in-frame only. The sample yields tens of thousands of clones, more than 75% seen once. CDR3 length: 15 amino acids. The ends were cut back, 7 bases at V and 2 bases at J, with 17 bases in the middle. Germline CDR1 is SGHVS and CDR2 is FNYEAQ. The V and J genes are TRBV7-6 and TRBJ2-5; perhaps TRBD1 as D (6 bases). This sequence originates from a man in his fifties with lung cancer. Sequencing was done on a sample of PBMCs. This CDR3 reads CASTLGTSAQETQYF. The CDR3 DNA follows: TGTGCCAGCACTCTCGGGACATCCGCTCAAGAGACCCAGTACTTC.